This TCR beta chain was found in a study of blood T cell repertoires in COVID-19. About the study: Acute-phase and convalescent COVID-19 samples originated in the United States, Italy and Spain. From T cells, B-cell-depleted T cells, or PBMCs came the material, which was cDNA or gDNA.

CDR3 length: 13 amino acids. The germline V gene has CDR1 MNHEY and CDR2 SMNVEV (reference sequence). With 6 bases removed from V and 3 bases from J, the gap between germline ends came to 11 bases. How the authors handled the data: Scientists estimated how many nucleated cells there were by amplifying reference gene primers. TCRdb's table, derived via immunoSEQ multiplex PCR, lists solely in-frame clones and lacks some. The V and J calls and the clone size are those of that table, but D and trimming were determined from the DNA. Of about 75,000 clones listed, roughly 90% are singletons. The chain combines TRBV27 with TRBJ1-1; TRBD1 is a possible D gene (5 bases). Sequenced input: peripheral blood. The receptor was derived from a human donor in a cohort sampled during active COVID-19. In DNA, the CDR3 is TGTGCCAGCAGCGACAGATGGGACACTGAAGCTTTCTTT. Encoded protein: CASSDRWDTEAFF.